This TCR beta chain was identified in a study of graft-versus-host responses after intestinal transplantation. The CDR3 consists of 13 residues. With 4 bases removed from V and 4 bases from J, the gap between germline ends came to 11 bases. Germline CDR1 reads SGHNT; CDR2 reads YENEEA. Profiling relied on immunoSEQ multiplex PCR, and the TCRdb table lists in-frame clones only, not all of them. The table has some 90,000 clones, 92% seen once. Concerning this clone: Its antigen is unidentified.

The chain has TRBV11-3 and TRBJ2-7; the D is unclear. The TCR sequence derives from a human donor who received an intestinal transplant. The sample in question was unstimulated CD4+ T cells sorted from spleen or lymph node cells, obtained before intestinal transplant. The CDR3 here is CASSSRVVYEQYF. The DNA of the CDR3 is TGTGCCAGCAGCTCTCGGGTTGTTTACGAGCAGTACTTC.